This T cell receptor (beta chain) was found in a study of cytomegalovirus exposure and HLA in healthy donors. With 60 Vbeta and 13 Jbeta primers, the PCR was carried out. The protocol was immunoSEQ multiplex PCR, while the TCRdb copy is restricted to in-frame clones and leaves out a portion. The sample carries 210,000 or so clones, approximately 80% recorded once. Trimming took 3 bases from V and 2 from J, leaving 14 bases between them. CDR3 size: 15 residues. The germline V gene has CDR1 SGHDT and CDR2 YYEEEE. Source material: PBMCs. The chain combines TRBV5-6 with TRBJ1-1; tentative D call: TRBD1 (5 bases). The receptor comes from a girl aged 2-15 years in good health and CMV-seronegative. CDR3 bases: TGTGCCAGCAGCTCCGAAAGGGGAGGAAACACTGAAGCTTTCTTT. Translating gives CASSSERGGNTEAFF.